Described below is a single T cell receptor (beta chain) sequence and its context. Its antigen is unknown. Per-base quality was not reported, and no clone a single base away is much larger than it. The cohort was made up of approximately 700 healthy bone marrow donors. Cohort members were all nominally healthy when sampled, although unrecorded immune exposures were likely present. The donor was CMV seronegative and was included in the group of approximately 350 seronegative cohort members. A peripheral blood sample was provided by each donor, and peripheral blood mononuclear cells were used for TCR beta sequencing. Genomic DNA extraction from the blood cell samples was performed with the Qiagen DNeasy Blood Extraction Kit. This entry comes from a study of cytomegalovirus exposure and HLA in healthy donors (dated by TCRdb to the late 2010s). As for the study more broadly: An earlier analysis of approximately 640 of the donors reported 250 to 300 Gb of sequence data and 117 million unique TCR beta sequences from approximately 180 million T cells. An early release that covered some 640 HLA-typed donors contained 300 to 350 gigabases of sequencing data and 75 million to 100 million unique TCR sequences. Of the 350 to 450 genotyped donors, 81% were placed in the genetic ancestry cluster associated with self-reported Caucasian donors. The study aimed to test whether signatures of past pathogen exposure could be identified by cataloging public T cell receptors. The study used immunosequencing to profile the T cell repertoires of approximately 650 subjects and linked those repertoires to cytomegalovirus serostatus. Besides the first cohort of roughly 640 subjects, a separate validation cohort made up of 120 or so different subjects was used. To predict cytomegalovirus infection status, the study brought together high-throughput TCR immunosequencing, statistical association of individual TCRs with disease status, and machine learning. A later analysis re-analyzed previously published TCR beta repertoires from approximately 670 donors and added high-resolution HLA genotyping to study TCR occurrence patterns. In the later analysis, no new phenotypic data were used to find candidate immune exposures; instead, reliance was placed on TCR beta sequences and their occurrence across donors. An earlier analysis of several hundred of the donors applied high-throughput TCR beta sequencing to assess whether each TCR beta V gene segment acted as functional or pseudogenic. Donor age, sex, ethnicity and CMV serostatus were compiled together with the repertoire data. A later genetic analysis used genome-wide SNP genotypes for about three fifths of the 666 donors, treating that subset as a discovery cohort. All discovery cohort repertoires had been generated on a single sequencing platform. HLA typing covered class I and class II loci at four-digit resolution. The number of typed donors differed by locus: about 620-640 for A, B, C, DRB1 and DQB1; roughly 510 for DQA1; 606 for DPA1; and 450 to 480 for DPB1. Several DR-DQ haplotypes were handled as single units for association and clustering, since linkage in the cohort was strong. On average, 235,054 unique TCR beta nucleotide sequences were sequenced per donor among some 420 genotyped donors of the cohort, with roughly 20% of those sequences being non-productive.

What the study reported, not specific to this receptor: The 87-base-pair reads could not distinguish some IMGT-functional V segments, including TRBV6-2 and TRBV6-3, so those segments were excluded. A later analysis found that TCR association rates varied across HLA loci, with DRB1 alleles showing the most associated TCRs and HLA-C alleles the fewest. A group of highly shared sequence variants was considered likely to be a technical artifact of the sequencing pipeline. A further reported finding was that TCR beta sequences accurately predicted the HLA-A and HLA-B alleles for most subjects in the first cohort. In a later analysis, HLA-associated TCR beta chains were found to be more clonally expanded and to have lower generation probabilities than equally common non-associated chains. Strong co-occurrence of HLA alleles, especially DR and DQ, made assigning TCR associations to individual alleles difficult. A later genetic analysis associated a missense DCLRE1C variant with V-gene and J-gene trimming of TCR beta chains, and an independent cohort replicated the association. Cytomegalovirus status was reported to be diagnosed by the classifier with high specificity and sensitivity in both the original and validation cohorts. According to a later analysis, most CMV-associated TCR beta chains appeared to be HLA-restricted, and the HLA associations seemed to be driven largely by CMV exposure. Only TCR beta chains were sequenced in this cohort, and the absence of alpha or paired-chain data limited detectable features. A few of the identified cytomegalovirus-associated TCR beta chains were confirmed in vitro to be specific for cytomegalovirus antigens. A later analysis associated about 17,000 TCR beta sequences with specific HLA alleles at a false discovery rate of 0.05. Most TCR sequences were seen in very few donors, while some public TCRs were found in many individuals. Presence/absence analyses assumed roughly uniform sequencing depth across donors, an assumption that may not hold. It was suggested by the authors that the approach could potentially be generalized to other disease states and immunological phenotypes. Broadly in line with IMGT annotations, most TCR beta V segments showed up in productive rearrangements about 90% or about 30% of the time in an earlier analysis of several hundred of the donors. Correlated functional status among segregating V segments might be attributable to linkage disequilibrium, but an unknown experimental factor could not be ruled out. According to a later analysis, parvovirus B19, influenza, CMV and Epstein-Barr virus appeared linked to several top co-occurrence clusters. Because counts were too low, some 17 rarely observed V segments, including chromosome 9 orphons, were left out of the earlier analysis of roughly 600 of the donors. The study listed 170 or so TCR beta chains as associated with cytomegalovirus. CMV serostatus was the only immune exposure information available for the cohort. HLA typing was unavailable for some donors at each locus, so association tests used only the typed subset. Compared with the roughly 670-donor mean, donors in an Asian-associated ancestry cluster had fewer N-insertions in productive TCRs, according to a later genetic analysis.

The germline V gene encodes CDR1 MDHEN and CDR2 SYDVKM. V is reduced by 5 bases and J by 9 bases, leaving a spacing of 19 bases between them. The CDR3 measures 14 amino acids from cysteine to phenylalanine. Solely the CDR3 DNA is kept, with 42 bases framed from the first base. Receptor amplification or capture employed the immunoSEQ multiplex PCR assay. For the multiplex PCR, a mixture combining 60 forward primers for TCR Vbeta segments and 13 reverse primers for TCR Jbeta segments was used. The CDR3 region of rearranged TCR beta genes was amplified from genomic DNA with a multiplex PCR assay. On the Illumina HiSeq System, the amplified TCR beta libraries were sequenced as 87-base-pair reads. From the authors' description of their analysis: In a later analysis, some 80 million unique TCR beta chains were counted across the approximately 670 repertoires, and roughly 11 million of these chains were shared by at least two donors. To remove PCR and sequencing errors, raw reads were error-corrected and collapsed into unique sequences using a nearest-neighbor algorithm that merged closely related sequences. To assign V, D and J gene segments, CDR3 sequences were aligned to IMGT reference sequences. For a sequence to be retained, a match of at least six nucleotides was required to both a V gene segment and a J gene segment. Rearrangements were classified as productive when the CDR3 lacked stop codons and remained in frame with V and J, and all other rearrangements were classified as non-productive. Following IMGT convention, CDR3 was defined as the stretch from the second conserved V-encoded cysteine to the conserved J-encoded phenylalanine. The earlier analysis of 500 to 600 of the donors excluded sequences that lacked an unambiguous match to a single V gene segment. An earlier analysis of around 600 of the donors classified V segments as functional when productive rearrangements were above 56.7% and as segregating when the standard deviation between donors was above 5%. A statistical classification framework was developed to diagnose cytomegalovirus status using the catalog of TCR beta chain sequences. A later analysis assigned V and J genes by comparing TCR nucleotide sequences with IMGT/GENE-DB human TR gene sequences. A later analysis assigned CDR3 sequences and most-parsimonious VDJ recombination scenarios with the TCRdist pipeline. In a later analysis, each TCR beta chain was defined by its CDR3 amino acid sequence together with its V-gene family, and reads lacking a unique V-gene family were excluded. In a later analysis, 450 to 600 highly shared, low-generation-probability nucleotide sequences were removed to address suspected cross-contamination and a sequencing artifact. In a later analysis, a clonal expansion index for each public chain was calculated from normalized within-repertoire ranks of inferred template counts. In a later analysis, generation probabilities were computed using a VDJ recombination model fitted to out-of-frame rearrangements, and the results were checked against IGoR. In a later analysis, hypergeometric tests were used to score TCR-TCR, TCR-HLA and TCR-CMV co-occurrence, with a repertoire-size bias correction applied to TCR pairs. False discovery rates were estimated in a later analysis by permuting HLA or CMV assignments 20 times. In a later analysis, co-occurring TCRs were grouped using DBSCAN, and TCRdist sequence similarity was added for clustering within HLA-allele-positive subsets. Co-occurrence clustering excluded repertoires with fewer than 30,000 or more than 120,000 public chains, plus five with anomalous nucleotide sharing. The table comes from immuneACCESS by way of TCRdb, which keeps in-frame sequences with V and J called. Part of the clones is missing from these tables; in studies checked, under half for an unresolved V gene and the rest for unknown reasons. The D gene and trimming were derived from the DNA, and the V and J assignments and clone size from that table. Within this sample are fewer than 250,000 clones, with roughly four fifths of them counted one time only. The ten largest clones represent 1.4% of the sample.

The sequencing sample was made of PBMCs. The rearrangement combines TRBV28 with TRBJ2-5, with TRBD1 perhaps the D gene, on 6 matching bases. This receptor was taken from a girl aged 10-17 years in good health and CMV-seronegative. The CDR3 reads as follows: CASSPELGGRAQYF. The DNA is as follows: TGTGCCAGCAGTCCTGAACTAGGGGGTAGAGCCCAGTACTTC. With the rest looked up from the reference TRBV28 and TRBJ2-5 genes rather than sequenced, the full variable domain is DVKVTQSSRYLVKRTGEKVFLECVQDMDHENMFWYRQDPGLGLRLIYFSYDVKMKEKGDIPEGYSVSREKKERFSLILESASTNQTSMYLCASSPELGGRAQYFGPGTRLLVL.